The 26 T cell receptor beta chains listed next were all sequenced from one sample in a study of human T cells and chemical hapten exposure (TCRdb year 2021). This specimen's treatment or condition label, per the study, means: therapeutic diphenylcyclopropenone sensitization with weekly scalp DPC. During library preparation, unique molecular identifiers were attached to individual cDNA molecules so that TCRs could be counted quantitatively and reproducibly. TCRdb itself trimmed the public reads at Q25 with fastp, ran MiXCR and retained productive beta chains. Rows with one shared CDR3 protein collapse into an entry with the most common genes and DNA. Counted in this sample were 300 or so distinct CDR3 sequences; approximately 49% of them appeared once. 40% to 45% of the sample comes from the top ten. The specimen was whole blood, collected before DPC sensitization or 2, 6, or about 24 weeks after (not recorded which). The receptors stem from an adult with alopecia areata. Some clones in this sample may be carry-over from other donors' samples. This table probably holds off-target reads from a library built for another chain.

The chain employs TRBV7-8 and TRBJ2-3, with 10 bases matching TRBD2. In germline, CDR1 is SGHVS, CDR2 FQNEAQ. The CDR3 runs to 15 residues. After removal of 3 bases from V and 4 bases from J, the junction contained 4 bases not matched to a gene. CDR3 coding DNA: TGTGCCAGCAGCTTGTGCCTAGCGGGAGCAGATACGCAGTATTTT. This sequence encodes CASSLCLAGADTQYF.

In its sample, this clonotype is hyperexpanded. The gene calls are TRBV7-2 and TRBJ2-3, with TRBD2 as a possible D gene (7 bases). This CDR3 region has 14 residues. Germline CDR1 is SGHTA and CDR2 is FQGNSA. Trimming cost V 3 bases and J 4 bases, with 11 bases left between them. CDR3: CASSLGGAADTQYF. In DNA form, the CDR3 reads TGTGCCAGCAGCTTGGGGGGGGCGGCAGATACGCAGTATTTT.

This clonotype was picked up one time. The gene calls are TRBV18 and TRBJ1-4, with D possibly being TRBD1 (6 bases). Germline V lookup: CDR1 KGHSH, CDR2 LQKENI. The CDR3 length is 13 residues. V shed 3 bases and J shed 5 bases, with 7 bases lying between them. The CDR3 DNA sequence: TGTGCCAGCTCACCGGGACAAAATGAAAAACTGTTTTTT. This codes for CASSPGQNEKLFF. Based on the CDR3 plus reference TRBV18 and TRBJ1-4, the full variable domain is NAGVMQNPRHLVRRRGQEARLRCSPMKGHSHVYWYRQLPEEGLKFMVYLQKENIIDESGMPKERFSAEFPKEGPSILRIQQVVRGDSAAYFCASSPGQNEKLFFGSGTQLSVL.

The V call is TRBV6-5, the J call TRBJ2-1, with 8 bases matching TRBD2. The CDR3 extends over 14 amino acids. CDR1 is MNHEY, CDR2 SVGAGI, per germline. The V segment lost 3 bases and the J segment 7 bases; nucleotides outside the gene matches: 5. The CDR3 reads CASSYRTSINEQFF. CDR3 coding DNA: TGTGCCAGCAGTTATAGGACTAGCATTAATGAGCAGTTCTTC.

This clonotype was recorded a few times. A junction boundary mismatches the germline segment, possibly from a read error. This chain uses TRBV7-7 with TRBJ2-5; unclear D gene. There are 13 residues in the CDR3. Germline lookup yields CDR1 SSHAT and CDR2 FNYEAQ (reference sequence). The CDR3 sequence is CASSIGQEETQYF. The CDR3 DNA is TGTGCTAGCAGTATCGGGCAGGAAGAGACCCAGTACTTC.

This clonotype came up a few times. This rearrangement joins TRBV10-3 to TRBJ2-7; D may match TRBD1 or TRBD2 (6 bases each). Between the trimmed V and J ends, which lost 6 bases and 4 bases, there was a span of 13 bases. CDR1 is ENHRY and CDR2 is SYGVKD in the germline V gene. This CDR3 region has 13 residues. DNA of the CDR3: TGTGCCATCAGGGAGGGGGGCGAATACGAGCAGTACTTC. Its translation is CAIREGGEYEQYF.

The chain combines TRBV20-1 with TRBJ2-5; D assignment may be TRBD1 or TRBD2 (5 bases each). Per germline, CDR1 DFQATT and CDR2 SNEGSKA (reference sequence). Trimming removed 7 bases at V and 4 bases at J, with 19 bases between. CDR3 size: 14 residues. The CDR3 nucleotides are TGCAGTGGGATACAGGCGGTTGCGGGAGAGACCCAGTACTTC. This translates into CSGIQAVAGETQYF.

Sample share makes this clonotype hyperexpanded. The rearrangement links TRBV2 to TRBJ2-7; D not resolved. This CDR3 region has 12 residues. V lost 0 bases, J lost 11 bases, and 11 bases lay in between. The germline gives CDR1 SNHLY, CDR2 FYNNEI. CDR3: CASSEALRREYF. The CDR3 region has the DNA TGTGCCAGCAGTGAAGCGCTTAGAAGGGAGTACTTC.

This CDR3 reads CASSLQGVEQYF. The CDR3 nucleotides are TGTGCCAGCAGTTTACAGGGTGTCGAGCAGTACTTC. This chain links TRBV6-2 or TRBV6-3 with TRBJ2-7, with TRBD1 as a possible D gene (6 bases). The CDR3 spans 12 residues. Trimming stripped 4 bases from V and 6 bases from J, with 10 bases between. Germline V gene sequence: CDR1 MNHEY, CDR2 SVGEGT.

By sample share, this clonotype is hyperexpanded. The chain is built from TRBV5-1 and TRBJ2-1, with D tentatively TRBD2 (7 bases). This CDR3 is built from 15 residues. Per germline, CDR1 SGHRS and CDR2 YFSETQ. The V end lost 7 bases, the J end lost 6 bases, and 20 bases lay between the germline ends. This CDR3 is CASGGGESRGNEQFF. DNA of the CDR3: TGCGCCAGCGGGGGGGGCGAATCTAGAGGCAATGAGCAGTTCTTC.

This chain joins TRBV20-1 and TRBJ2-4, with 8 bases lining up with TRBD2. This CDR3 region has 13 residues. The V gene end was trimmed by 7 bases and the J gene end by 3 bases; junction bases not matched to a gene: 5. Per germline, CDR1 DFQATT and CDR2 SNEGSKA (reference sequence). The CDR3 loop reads CSEAGLDKNIQYF. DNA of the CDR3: TGCAGTGAAGCGGGACTAGACAAAAACATTCAGTACTTC.

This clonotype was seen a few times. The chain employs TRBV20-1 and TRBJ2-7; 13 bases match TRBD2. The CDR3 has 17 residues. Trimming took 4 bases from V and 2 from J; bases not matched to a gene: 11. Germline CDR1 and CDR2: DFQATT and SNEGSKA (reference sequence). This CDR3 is CSAIPGLAGWRTYEQYF. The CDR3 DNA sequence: TGCAGTGCTATCCCGGGACTAGCGGGGTGGAGAACCTACGAGCAGTACTTC.

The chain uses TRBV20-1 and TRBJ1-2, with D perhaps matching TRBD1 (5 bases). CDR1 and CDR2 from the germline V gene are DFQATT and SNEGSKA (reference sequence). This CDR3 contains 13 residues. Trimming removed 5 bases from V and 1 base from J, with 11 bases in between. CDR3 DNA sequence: TGCAGTGCTTTTAAGGGGTTTAACTATGGCTACACCTTC. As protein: CSAFKGFNYGYTF.

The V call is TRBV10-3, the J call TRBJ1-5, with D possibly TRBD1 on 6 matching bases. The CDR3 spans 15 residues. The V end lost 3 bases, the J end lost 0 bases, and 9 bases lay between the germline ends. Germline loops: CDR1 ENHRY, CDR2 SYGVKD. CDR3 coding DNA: TGTGCCATCAGTGAAACAGGGAATAGCAATCAGCCCCAGCATTTT. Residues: CAISETGNSNQPQHF.

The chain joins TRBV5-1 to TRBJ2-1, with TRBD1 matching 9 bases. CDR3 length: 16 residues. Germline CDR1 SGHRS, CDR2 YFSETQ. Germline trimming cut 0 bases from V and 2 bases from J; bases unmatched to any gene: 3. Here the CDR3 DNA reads TGCGCCAGCAGCTTGGGGAACAGGGGGCCCTACAATGAGCAGTTCTTC. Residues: CASSLGNRGPYNEQFF.

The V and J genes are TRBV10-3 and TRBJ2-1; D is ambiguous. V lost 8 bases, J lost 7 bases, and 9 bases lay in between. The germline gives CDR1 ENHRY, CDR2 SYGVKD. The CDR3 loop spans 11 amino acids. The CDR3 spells CAISLGNEQFF. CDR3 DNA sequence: TGTGCCATCTCTCTAGGTAATGAGCAGTTCTTC.

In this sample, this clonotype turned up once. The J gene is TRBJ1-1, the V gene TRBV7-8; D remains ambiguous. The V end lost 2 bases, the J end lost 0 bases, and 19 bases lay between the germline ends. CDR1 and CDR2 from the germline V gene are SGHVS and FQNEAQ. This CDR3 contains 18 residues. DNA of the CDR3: TGTGCCAGCAGCTTACTACCCCACAGAGCATCTATGAACACTGAAGCTTTCTTT. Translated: CASSLLPHRASMNTEAFF.

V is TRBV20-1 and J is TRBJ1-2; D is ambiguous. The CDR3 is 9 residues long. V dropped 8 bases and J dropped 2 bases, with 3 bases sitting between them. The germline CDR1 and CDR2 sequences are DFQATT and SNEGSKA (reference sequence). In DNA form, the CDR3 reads TGCAGTCCAAACTATGGCTACACCTTC. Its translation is CSPNYGYTF.

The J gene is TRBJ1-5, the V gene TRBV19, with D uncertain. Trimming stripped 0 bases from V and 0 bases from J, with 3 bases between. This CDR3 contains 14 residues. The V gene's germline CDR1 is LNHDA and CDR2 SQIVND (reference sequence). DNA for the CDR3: TGTGCCAGTAGTATAGAAAATAGCAATCAGCCCCAGCATTTT. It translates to CASSIENSNQPQHF.

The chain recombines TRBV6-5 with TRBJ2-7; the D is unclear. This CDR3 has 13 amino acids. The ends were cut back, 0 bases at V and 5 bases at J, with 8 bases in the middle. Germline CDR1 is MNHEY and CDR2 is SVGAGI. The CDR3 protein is CASSYSTSHEQYF. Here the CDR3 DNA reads TGTGCCAGCAGTTACTCGACATCCCACGAGCAGTACTTC.

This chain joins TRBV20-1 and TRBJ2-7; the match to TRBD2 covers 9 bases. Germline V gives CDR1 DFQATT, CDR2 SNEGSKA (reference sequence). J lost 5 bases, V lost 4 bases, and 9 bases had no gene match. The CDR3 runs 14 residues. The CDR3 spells CSATFGGRAHEQYF. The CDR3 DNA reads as TGCAGTGCTACCTTTGGCGGGAGGGCCCACGAGCAGTACTTC.

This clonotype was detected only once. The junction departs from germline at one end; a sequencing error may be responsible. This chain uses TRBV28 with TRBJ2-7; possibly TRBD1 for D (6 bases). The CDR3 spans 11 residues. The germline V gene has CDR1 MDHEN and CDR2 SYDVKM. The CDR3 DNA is TGTGCCAGCAGTCCAGGGGCGGCAAGATTCTTC. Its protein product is CASSPGAARFF.

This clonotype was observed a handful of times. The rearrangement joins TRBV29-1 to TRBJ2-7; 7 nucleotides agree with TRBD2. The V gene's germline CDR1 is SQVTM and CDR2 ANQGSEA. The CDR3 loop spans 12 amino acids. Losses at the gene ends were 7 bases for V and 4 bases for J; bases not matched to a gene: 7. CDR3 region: CSAGLGGYEQYF. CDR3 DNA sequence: TGCAGCGCGGGCCTGGGAGGGTACGAGCAGTACTTC.

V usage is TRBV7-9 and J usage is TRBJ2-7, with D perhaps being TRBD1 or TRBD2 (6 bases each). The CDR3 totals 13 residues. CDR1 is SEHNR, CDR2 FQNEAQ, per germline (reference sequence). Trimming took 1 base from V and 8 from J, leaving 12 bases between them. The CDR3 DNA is TGTGCCAGCAGCTTAGACGGCGGGGACAAGCAGTACTTC. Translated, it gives CASSLDGGDKQYF. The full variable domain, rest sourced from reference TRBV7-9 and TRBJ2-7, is DTGVSQNPRHKITKRGQNVTFRCDPISEHNRLYWYRQTLGQGPEFLTYFQNEAQLEKSRLLSDRFSAERPKGSFSTLEIQRTEQGDSAMYLCASSLDGGDKQYFGPGTRLTVT.

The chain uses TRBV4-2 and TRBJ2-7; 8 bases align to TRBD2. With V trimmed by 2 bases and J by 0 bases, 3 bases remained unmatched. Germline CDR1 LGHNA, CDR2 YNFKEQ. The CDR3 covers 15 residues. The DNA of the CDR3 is TGTGCCAGCAGCCAAACTAGCGGTAGCTCCTACGAGCAGTACTTC. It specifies CASSQTSGSSYEQYF.

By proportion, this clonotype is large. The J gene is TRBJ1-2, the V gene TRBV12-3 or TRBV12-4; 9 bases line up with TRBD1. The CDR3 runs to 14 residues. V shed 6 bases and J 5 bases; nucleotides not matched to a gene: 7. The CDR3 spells CASSPGQGRYGYTF. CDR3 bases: TGTGCCAGCAGCCCGGGACAGGGTCGATATGGCTACACCTTC.